The clone carrying this T cell receptor beta chain was counted ten times or more. The antigen remains unidentified. The V end was cut by 5 bases, the J end by 0 bases, with 10 bases between. Germline V gives CDR1 SEHNR, CDR2 FQNEAQ (reference sequence). The length of the CDR3 is 14 residues. TCRdb re-called the reads through MiXCR, storing one row per CDR3 protein. The sample has about 300,000 distinct CDR3 sequences; approximately 8.9% are singletons. The data belong to a study of T cell repertoires in cytomegalovirus infection. Study-level information: The public TCR beta signatures pointed to both CMV infection and matching HLA type.

General study findings and limits: In two of eight donors, the top clonotype was HLA-C-restricted CMV-specific. The cumulative frequency of public TCR beta families distinguished individuals who carried CMV together with the relevant HLA.

The clonotype comes from a human donor in good health (CMV status not recorded). Some clones in this sample may be carry-over from other donors' samples. The specimen sequenced was PBMCs. The V call is TRBV7-9, the J call TRBJ1-1; D unresolved. As DNA, the CDR3 is TGTGCCAGCAGCACCCAGACACTGAACACTGAAGCTTTCTTT. This sequence encodes CASSTQTLNTEAFF.